Shown below are 10 T cell receptor beta chains from a single sample sequenced in a study of breast tumors, draining lymph nodes, adjacent tissues. Breast cancer patients provided tissue from their axillary draining lymph nodes. TCRdb used MiXCR to reprocess the multiplex PCR reads, holding one entry per CDR3 protein. Among approximately 280,000 distinct CDR3 sequences listed, around 30% were seen once. The sequencing input was axillary lymph node tissue. The receptors originated from a female donor with breast cancer. Some clones in this sample may be carry-over from other donors' samples.

The sample holds many counts of this clonotype. The chain has TRBV12-5 and TRBJ2-7, with D hard to call. The CDR3 spans 12 residues. Trimming left V 6 bases short and J 5 bases short, with 11 bases between. Germline CDR1 is LGHNT and CDR2 is FRNRAP. CDR3 in DNA: TGTGCTAGTGGACAACGGAAGGACGAGCAGTACTTC. It specifies CASGQRKDEQYF.

The genes are TRBV11-2 and TRBJ2-1, with 9 bases fitting TRBD2. This CDR3 region has 13 residues. From germline, CDR1 is SGHAT and CDR2 FQNNGV. Trimming took 1 base from V and 10 from J; bases not matched to a gene: 2. This chain's CDR3 is CASSLASGTEQFF. The CDR3, as DNA: TGTGCCAGCAGCTTAGCTAGCGGGACCGAGCAGTTCTTC.

This clonotype has more than one count but fewer than ten. The chain employs TRBV7-3 and TRBJ1-1; D is unresolved. Trimming left V 5 bases short and J 1 base short, with 8 bases between. The CDR3 spans 13 residues. Germline V lookup: CDR1 SGHTA, CDR2 FQGTGA. The CDR3 DNA sequence: TGTGCCAGCAGCCAGCAACCGAACACTGAAGCTTTCTTT. Protein sequence: CASSQQPNTEAFF. Drawing the rest from reference TRBV7-3 and TRBJ1-1, the complete variable domain is GAGVSQTPSNKVTEKGKYVELRCDPISGHTALYWYRQSLGQGPEFLIYFQGTGAADDSGLPNDRFFAVRPEGSVSTLKIQRTERGDSAVYLCASSQQPNTEAFFGQGTRLTVV.

This clonotype appeared a few times. The gene calls are TRBV19 and TRBJ2-4; tentatively, D is TRBD1 or TRBD2 (7 bases each). The V and J ends lost 5 bases and 2 bases respectively, with 13 bases between them. Germline lookup yields CDR1 LNHDA and CDR2 SQIVND (reference sequence). The CDR3 extends over 15 amino acids. The CDR3 loop reads CASSSGGGTKNIQYF. The CDR3, as DNA: TGTGCCAGTAGTTCAGGGGGGGGGACCAAAAACATTCAGTACTTC.

This clonotype was seen repeatedly, ten times or more. V is TRBV20-1 and J is TRBJ2-1, with a weak D call TRBD2 (6 bases). Germline V gene data show CDR1 as DFQATT and CDR2 as SNEGSKA (reference sequence). The CDR3 has 13 amino acids. Trimming pared 6 bases from V and 9 bases from J, leaving 18 bases between. The CDR3, as DNA: TGCAGTGCCTCGGGAGAGGGCCGGAGTGAGCAGTTCTTC. It yields the protein CSASGEGRSEQFF.

This clonotype was seen at least ten times. The chain joins TRBV25-1 to TRBJ2-2; D may be TRBD1 (6 bases). V lost 2 bases and J 0 bases, leaving 16 bases between the germline ends. CDR1 and CDR2 from the germline V gene are MGHDK and SYGVNS. This CDR3 spans 18 amino acids. CDR3 amino acids: CASSEEGRGSPNTGELFF. The CDR3 region has the DNA TGTGCCAGCAGTGAAGAGGGTAGGGGGAGCCCGAACACCGGGGAGCTGTTTTTT.

For this clonotype: Just one base apart from a much larger clone, this may be a read error. This chain uses TRBV5-6 with TRBJ2-3, with TRBD2 as a possible D gene (5 bases). Germline values: CDR1 SGHDT, CDR2 YYEEEE. V gave up 2 bases and J gave up 1 base, with 11 bases separating them. The CDR3 is 15 residues long. CDR3 residues: CASSFLDSGTDTQYF. The CDR3 DNA is TGTGCCAGCAGCTTCTTGGACTCTGGCACAGATACGCAGTATTTT.

This clonotype was seen repeatedly, ten times or more. The chain is built from TRBV7-9 and TRBJ2-1, with TRBD2 matching 8 bases. The CDR3 is made up of 17 amino acids. The V and J ends lost 1 base and 3 bases, in that order; junction bases with no gene match: 8. CDR1 SEHNR and CDR2 FQNEAQ come from the germline V gene (reference sequence). CDR3 DNA: TGTGCCAGCAGCTTAGTTCCGGGAGGGCCTGACTACAATGAGCAGTTCTTC. This gives the protein CASSLVPGGPDYNEQFF.

Notes on this clonotype: This may be a read error: a much more frequent sequence differs by one nucleotide. V gene TRBV12-5 combines with J gene TRBJ2-1; D is possibly TRBD2 (5 bases). The V end was cut by 4 bases, the J end by 6 bases, with 19 bases between. Germline V CDR1 and CDR2: LGHNT, FRNRAP. CDR3 size: 16 residues. The CDR3: CASGSPLAMTCNEQFF. The CDR3 DNA is TGTGCTAGTGGTTCCCCCCTAGCTATGACCTGCAATGAGCAGTTCTTC.

The table lists this clonotype with many counts. The chain couples TRBV29-1 to TRBJ2-7; D is undetermined. There are 13 residues in the CDR3. Trimming shortened V by 7 bases and J by 0 bases, and 13 bases separated the two germline ends. Germline values: CDR1 SQVTM, CDR2 ANQGSEA. In DNA form, the CDR3 reads TGCAGCGGTATTAGGACCACCTCCTACGAGCAGTACTTC. Translated, it gives CSGIRTTSYEQYF.